This TCR beta chain was identified during a study of control samples from healthy donors and cancer patients. TCRdb keeps only in-frame clones here, not all; method: immunoSEQ multiplex PCR. The sample holds 69,000 or so clones, about 95% seen once. Germline trimming cut 1 base from V and 10 bases from J; bases unmatched to any gene: 16. This CDR3 is 18 amino acids long. CDR1 and CDR2 (germline): MNHEY, SMNVEV (reference sequence). The rearrangement uses TRBV27 and TRBJ2-1; 10 nucleotides align to TRBD2. The receptor's source is a woman in her twenties or thirties in good health. The sample comprised blood. CDR3 nucleotides: TGTGCCAGCAGTTTATGGTTTCGCCCTAGCGGGGGACCCCTGGAGCAGTTCTTC. This codes for CASSLWFRPSGGPLEQFF.